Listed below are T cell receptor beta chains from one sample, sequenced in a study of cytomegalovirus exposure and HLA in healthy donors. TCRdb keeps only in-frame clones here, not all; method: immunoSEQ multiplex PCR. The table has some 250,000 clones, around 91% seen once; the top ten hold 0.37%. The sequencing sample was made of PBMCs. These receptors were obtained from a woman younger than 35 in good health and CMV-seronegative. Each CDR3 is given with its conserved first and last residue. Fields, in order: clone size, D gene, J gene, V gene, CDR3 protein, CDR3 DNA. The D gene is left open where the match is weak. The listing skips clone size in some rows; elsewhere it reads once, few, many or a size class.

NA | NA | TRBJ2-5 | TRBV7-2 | CASSNPNGRVGETQYF | TGTGCCAGCAGCAACCCGAACGGGCGGGTCGGGGAGACCCAGTACTTC
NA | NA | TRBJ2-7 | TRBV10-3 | CAISGNSGYEQYF | TGTGCCATCAGTGGTAATAGCGGCTACGAGCAGTACTTC
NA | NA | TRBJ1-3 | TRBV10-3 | CAISDQSSGNTIYF | TGTGCCATCAGTGACCAATCCTCTGGAAACACCATATATTTT
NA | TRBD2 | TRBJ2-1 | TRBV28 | CASSLAGGPTYNEQFF | TGTGCCAGCAGTTTAGCGGGGGGACCCACCTACAATGAGCAGTTCTTC
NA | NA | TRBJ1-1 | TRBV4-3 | CASSQDRQSNTEAFF | TGCGCCAGCAGCCAAGATCGTCAGTCGAACACTGAAGCTTTCTTT
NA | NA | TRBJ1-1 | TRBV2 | CASMGATRGTEAFF | TGTGCCAGCATGGGGGCCACGCGGGGGACTGAAGCTTTCTTT
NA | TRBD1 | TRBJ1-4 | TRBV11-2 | CASSLVGTAGILFF | TGTGCCAGCAGCTTAGTGGGGACAGCCGGCATACTGTTTTTT
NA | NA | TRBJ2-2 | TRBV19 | CASSIVTGSGELFF | TGTGCCAGTAGTATCGTAACGGGATCCGGGGAGCTGTTTTTT
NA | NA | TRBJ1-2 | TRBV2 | CASSQRLNYGYTF | TGTGCCAGCAGTCAGAGGCTCAACTATGGCTACACCTTC
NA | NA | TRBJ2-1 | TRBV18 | CASSPPGAGSYNEQFF | TGTGCCAGCTCACCACCGGGGGCAGGCTCCTACAATGAGCAGTTCTTC
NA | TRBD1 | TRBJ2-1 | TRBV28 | CASSFWDRGGEQFF | TGTGCCAGCAGTTTCTGGGACAGGGGCGGTGAGCAGTTCTTC
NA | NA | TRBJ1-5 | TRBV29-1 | CSAREGNQPQHF | TGCAGCGCAAGGGAGGGGAATCAGCCCCAGCATTTT
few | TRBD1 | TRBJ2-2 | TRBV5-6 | CASSPPRTGVTGELFF | TGTGCCAGCAGCCCCCCCCGGACAGGGGTCACCGGGGAGCTGTTTTTT
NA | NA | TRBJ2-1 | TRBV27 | CASRTTGNEQFF | TGTGCCAGCAGAACGACGGGGAATGAGCAGTTCTTC
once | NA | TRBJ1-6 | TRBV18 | CASSPSGEFNSPLHF | TGTGCCAGCTCACCGTCGGGTGAGTTTAATTCACCCCTCCACTTT
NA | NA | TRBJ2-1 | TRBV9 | CASSVDGGNEQFF | TGTGCCAGCAGCGTAGATGGCGGCAATGAGCAGTTCTTC
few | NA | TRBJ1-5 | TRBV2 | CASSEAERNQPQHF | TGTGCCAGCAGTGAAGCGGAGAGAAATCAGCCCCAGCATTTT
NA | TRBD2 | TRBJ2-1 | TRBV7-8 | CASSSPRSGVSYNEQFF | TGTGCCAGCAGCTCCCCCCGAAGCGGGGTTTCATACAATGAGCAGTTCTTC
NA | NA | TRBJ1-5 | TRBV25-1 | CASSESRGSSNQPQHF | TGTGCCAGCAGTGAATCCCGGGGGAGTAGCAATCAGCCCCAGCATTTT
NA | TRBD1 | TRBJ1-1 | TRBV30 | CAWSLGTVNTEAFF | TGTGCCTGGAGTCTTGGGACAGTGAACACTGAAGCTTTCTTT
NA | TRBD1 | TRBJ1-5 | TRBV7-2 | CASSWTGNNQPQHF | TGTGCCAGCAGCTGGACAGGGAACAATCAGCCCCAGCATTTT
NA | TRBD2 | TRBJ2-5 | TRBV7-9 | CASSFLAGGNQETQYF | TGTGCCAGCAGCTTTCTGGCGGGGGGAAATCAAGAGACCCAGTACTTC
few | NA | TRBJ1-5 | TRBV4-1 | CASSQVGGDQPQHF | TGCGCCAGCAGCCAAGTTGGAGGGGATCAGCCCCAGCATTTT
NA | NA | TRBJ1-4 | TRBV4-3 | CASSQDGLLAVGNEKLFF | TGCGCCAGCAGCCAAGATGGCTTATTGGCGGTCGGTAATGAAAAACTGTTTTTT
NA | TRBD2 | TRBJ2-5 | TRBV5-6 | CASSFPTSGQLGETQYF | TGTGCCAGCAGCTTCCCGACTAGCGGGCAACTCGGGGAGACCCAGTACTTC
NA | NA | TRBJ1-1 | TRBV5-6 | CASSFSTEAFF | TGTGCCAGCAGCTTTAGCACTGAAGCTTTCTTT
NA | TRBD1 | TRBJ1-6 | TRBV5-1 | CASSLGTVKSPLHF | TGCGCCAGCAGCTTAGGGACAGTTAAGTCACCCCTCCACTTT
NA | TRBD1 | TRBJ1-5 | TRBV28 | CASRAPWDSYFNQPQHF | TGTGCCAGCAGAGCCCCATGGGACAGTTACTTCAATCAGCCCCAGCATTTT
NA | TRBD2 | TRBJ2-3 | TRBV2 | CASSGTSGGGTTQYF | TGTGCCAGCAGCGGGACTAGCGGGGGGGGAACTACGCAGTATTTT
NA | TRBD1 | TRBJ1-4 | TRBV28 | CASKTGTADEKLFF | TGTGCCAGCAAAACCGGGACAGCTGATGAAAAACTGTTTTTT
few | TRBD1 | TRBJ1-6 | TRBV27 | CASSLSPGGSSPLHF | TGTGCCAGCAGTTTATCACCAGGGGGCAGTTCACCCCTCCACTTT
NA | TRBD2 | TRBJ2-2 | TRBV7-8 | CASSWTRAGELFF | TGTGCCAGCAGCTGGACTAGGGCCGGGGAGCTGTTTTTT
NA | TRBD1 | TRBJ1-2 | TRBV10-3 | CAGGTGRDYGYTF | TGTGCCGGCGGGACAGGGAGGGACTATGGCTACACCTTC
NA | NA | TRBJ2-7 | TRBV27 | CASSLSPYYGSEQYF | TGTGCCAGCAGTTTATCCCCCTACTACGGGAGCGAGCAGTACTTC
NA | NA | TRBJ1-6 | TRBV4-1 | CASSQSGTPNSPLHF | TGCGCCAGCAGCCAATCCGGGACACCCAATTCACCCCTCCACTTT
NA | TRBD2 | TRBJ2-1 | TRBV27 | CASRSKLDAGLAGGRRTYNEQFF | TGTGCCAGCAGGTCTAAATTAGACGCGGGACTAGCGGGGGGGAGAAGGACCTACAATGAGCAGTTCTTC
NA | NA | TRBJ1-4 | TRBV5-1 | CASSDFSNEKLFF | TGCGCCAGCAGCGACTTTTCTAATGAAAAACTGTTTTTT
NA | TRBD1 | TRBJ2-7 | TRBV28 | CASRGTGLLHEQYF | TGTGCCAGCAGAGGGACAGGTTTATTGCACGAGCAGTACTTC
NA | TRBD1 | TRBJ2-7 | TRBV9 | CASSEGQGNEQYF | TGTGCCAGCAGCGAGGGACAGGGGAACGAGCAGTACTTC
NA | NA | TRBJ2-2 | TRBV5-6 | CASSSNQGNTGELFF | TGTGCCAGCAGCTCGAACCAGGGGAACACCGGGGAGCTGTTTTTT
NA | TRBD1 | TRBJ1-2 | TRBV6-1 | CASSGLTGDYGYTF | TGTGCCAGCAGTGGGCTAACAGGGGACTATGGCTACACCTTC
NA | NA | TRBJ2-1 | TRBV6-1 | CASSFLEYNEQFF | TGTGCCAGCAGTTTTCTAGAATACAATGAGCAGTTCTTC
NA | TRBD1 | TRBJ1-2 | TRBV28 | CASSLGDRGGYTF | TGTGCCAGCAGTTTGGGGGACAGGGGTGGCTACACCTTC
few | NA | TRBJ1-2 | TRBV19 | CASTSTYGYTF | TGTGCCAGTACCAGTACCTATGGCTACACCTTC
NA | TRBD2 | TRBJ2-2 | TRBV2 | CASSAAGVVGELFF | TGTGCCAGCAGTGCTGCGGGGGTGGTCGGGGAGCTGTTTTTT
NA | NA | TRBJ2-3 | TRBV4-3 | CASSQGYLGWDTQYF | TGCGCCAGCAGCCAAGGTTACCTAGGTTGGGATACGCAGTATTTT
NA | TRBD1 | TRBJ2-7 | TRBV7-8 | CASSLSRDREAYEQYF | TGTGCCAGCAGCTTAAGCCGGGACAGGGAGGCCTACGAGCAGTACTTC